The T cell receptor (beta chain) under discussion was sequenced for a study of CD8+ T cells in alopecia areata. Looking at the study overall: The percentage of affected scalp area served as the score of severity for treated patients.

Noted treatment: oral pan-JAK inhibitor, 5-10 mg twice daily. Lesional scalp punch biopsies and peripheral blood came from alopecia areata patients. Turning to this clone: Its antigen remains unidentified.

After isolation, RNA underwent reverse transcription to generate cDNA as the sequencing template. The method was immunoSEQ multiplex PCR; TCRdb's version includes in-frame clones alone and lacks a portion of them. The repertoire holds 150,000 to 200,000 clones, with 55% to 75% as singletons. Study results and limitations: An increase in clonality over normal scalp was evident in lesional scalp, especially alopecia totalis/universalis.

Germline values: CDR1 SGHTA, CDR2 FQGNSA. V gave up 6 bases and J gave up 0 bases, with 15 bases separating them. The CDR3 is made up of 15 amino acids. The receptor was isolated from a human donor with alopecia areata. Material: CD4+ T cells sorted from blood, obtained at week 24, from a patient treated with tofacitinib. V usage is TRBV7-2 and J usage is TRBJ2-7; TRBD1 is a possible D gene (5 bases). The CDR3 DNA reads as TGTGCCAGCAGTAGGACACCTTCACGCTCCTACGAGCAGTACTTC. Translating it yields CASSRTPSRSYEQYF.